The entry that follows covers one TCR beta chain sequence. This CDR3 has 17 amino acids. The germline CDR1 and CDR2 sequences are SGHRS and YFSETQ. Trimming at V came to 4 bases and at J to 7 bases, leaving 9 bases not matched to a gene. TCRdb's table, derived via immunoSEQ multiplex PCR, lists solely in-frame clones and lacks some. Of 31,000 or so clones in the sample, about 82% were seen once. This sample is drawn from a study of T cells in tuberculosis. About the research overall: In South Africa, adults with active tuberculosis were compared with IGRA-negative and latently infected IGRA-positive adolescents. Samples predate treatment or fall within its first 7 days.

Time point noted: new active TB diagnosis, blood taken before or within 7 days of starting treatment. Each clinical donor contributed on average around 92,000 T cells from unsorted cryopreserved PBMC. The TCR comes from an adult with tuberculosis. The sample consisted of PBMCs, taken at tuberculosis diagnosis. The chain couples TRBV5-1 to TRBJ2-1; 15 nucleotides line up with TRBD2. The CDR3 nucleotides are TGCGCCAGCAGCGGAGGGACTAGCGGGAGGAGTAGGAATGAGCAGTTCTTC. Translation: CASSGGTSGRSRNEQFF.